Each of the 8 T cell receptor beta chains below was sequenced from the same sample in a study of CD8 T cells in ankylosing spondylitis (dated by TCRdb to about 2017). What the research found in general, with its limitations: Blood from ankylosing spondylitis patients appeared to be characterized by a TCR beta motif made up of eight highly homologous amino acid variants.

The library came from 5' RACE. This sample was sequenced with an Illumina HiSeq 2500. TCRdb itself trimmed the public reads at Q25 with fastp, ran MiXCR and retained productive beta chains. Records with the same CDR3 protein are collapsed into one entry carrying the most frequent genes and DNA. This sample comprises approximately 300,000 distinct CDR3 sequences, less than 10% of them detected only once. 13% to 15% of the sample comes from the top ten. Antigen specificity for these receptors is unknown. Sequenced input: blood, either unsorted or a sorted T cell fraction (not recorded which). Receptor source: a male donor with ankylosing spondylitis.

Many counts were recorded for this clonotype. V is TRBV27 and J is TRBJ2-7; either TRBD1 or TRBD2 may supply D (5 bases each). This CDR3 contains 14 residues. CDR1 MNHEY and CDR2 SMNVEV come from the germline V gene (reference sequence). V lost 6 bases to trimming and J lost 2 bases, with 14 bases between them. The CDR3 DNA sequence: TGTGCCAGCAGGGATCGGGGCCTAACCTACGAGCAGTACTTC. This encodes CASRDRGLTYEQYF.

There are many counts of this clonotype. The chain carries TRBV29-1 and TRBJ2-1; D ambiguous. The CDR3 loop spans 14 amino acids. In germline, CDR1 is SQVTM, CDR2 ANQGSEA. Trimming took 5 bases from V and 0 from J, leaving 11 bases between them. In DNA, the CDR3 is TGCAGCGTTTTCGGAGAAAGCTCCTACAATGAGCAGTTCTTC. The encoded protein is CSVFGESSYNEQFF.

The rearrangement uses TRBV5-1 and TRBJ2-7; TRBD2 matches at 8 bases. Germline CDR1 and CDR2: SGHRS and YFSETQ. V gave up 0 bases and J gave up 1 base; unmatched junction bases: 6. The CDR3 totals 16 residues. CDR3 sequence reads: CASSLAVAGGSYEQYF. Here the CDR3 DNA reads TGCGCCAGCAGCTTGGCCGTGGCGGGAGGTTCCTACGAGCAGTACTTC.

The chain has TRBV4-1 and TRBJ2-5, with D tentatively TRBD2 (6 bases). Germline lookup yields CDR1 MGHRA and CDR2 YSYEKL. V was clipped by 0 bases and J by 7 bases, with 21 bases between them. CDR3 length equals 17 residues. The DNA for the CDR3 is TGCGCCAGCAGCCAAGAGGCCCCGGGGCGCGGGGTAAGGACCCAGTACTTC. Its protein product is CASSQEAPGRGVRTQYF.

Only a few counts were recorded for this clonotype. The genes are TRBV18 and TRBJ2-1; D is possibly TRBD2 (5 bases). The CDR3 loop spans 16 amino acids. The germline gives CDR1 KGHSH, CDR2 LQKENI. The germline V and J ends were trimmed by 0 bases and 2 bases, with 11 bases remaining between them. The CDR3 DNA sequence: TGTGCCAGCTCACCACCCGGCCGGACTCCCTACAATGAGCAGTTCTTC. Its translation: CASSPPGRTPYNEQFF.

The chain recombines TRBV20-1 with TRBJ2-5; 8 bases map to TRBD2. The CDR3 is 15 amino acids. Germline V gene lookup returns CDR1 DFQATT and CDR2 SNEGSKA (reference sequence). In DNA, the CDR3 is TGCTCCCCCGGGGGGGGTCGGCTAGCGGGAGAGACCCAGTACTTC. Residues: CSPGGGRLAGETQYF.

The chain recombines TRBV7-9 with TRBJ2-1, with 10 nucleotides matching TRBD2. V shed 3 bases, J shed 8 bases, and the junction held 7 bases outside the gene matches. This CDR3 contains 15 residues. In germline, CDR1 is SEHNR, CDR2 FQNEAQ (reference sequence). CDR3 coding DNA: TGTGCCAGCAGCTTGGGGGGACTAGCGAGGGATGAGCAGTTCTTC. Translation: CASSLGGLARDEQFF.

The rearrangement uses TRBV15 and TRBJ1-2, with TRBD1 matching over 7 bases. The V and J ends lost 1 base and 3 bases, in that order; junction bases with no gene match: 2. The CDR3 extends over 14 amino acids. The germline V gene encodes CDR1 LNHNV and CDR2 YYDKDF (reference sequence). The CDR3 protein is CATSRVTGDYGYTF. CDR3 coding DNA: TGTGCCACCAGCAGAGTTACAGGGGACTATGGCTACACCTTC.